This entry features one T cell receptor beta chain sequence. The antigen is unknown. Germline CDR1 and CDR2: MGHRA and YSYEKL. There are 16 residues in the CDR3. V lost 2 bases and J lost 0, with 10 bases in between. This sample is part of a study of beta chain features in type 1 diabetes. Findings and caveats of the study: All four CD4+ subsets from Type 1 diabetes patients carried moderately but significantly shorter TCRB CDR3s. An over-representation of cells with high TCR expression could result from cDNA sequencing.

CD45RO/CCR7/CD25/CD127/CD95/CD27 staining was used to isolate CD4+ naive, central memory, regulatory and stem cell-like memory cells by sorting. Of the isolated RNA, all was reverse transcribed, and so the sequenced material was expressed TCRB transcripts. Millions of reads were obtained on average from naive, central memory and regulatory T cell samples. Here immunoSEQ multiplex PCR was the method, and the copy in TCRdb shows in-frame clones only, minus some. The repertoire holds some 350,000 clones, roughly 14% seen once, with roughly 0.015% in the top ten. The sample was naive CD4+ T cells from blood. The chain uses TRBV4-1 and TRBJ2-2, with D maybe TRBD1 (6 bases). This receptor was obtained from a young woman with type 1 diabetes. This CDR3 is CASSQSRGTNTGELFF. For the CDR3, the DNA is TGCGCCAGCAGCCAATCCAGGGGTACGAACACCGGGGAGCTGTTTTTT.